These 14 T cell receptor beta chains originate from one sample sequenced in a study of post-analysis software for immune sequencing data. Study results and limitations: Five TRBV segments (TRBV5-6, TRBV5-1 and TRBV20-1 among them) occurred more frequently in patients than in controls.

Their specific antigens are unknown. Researchers reported that TCR beta cDNA libraries carried unique molecular identifiers. One entry per CDR3 protein, called by TCRdb with MiXCR from the PCR reads. The sample has over 300,000 distinct CDR3 sequences, about a third seen once; the top ten hold over 10%. Sample: blood. The receptors stem from a girl aged 10 to 17 with multiple sclerosis.

The chain couples TRBV12-3 or TRBV12-4 to TRBJ1-5; 7 bases line up with TRBD1. CDR3 length: 14 amino acids. V gave up 6 bases and J gave up 5 bases; unmatched junction bases: 7. In DNA, the CDR3 is TGTGCCAGCAGCCCCGACAGGGCCTATCAGCCCCAGCATTTT. It translates to CASSPDRAYQPQHF.

J is TRBJ2-3 and V is TRBV7-9; 8 bases map to TRBD2. CDR1 is SEHNR, CDR2 FQNEAQ, per germline (reference sequence). This CDR3 comprises 16 residues. Losses at the gene ends were 1 base for V and 5 bases for J; bases not matched to a gene: 8. The CDR3 DNA sequence: TGTGCCAGCAGCTTAGTCCGTGGCGGGGGGCGAGATACGCAGTATTTT. It encodes CASSLVRGGGRDTQYF.

This sequence joins TRBV5-1 and TRBJ2-7; possible D gene TRBD2, 6 bases. The CDR3 has 14 amino acids. The germline V and J ends were trimmed by 0 bases and 3 bases, with 10 bases remaining between them. Germline assignment: CDR1 SGHRS and CDR2 YFSETQ. This CDR3 is CASSLGLAIYEQYF. For the CDR3, the DNA is TGCGCCAGCAGCTTGGGGCTAGCGATCTACGAGCAGTACTTC.

The sample holds a few counts of this clonotype. This rearrangement joins TRBV6-5 to TRBJ2-7, with 11 bases aligning to TRBD1. The CDR3 is 16 residues long. Unmatched junction bases numbered 4, after V lost 0 bases and J lost 3 bases. Germline CDR1 MNHEY, CDR2 SVGAGI. The CDR3 spells CASSYSRGQGVYEQYF. Written as DNA, the CDR3 is TGTGCCAGCAGTTACTCGAGGGGACAGGGGGTCTACGAGCAGTACTTC.

The chain couples TRBV29-1 to TRBJ2-5; tentative D call: TRBD2 (5 bases). The CDR3 covers 13 residues. The germline V gene encodes CDR1 SQVTM and CDR2 ANQGSEA. V lost 5 bases and J lost 1, with 11 bases in between. The CDR3 here is CSVRTPPQETQYF. DNA for the CDR3: TGCAGCGTTCGGACTCCTCCCCAAGAGACCCAGTACTTC.

CDR3 sequence: CSTRGRKSEAFF. The CDR3 nucleotides read TGCAGCACCAGGGGGCGGAAGAGTGAAGCTTTCTTT. The gene calls are TRBV29-1 and TRBJ1-1; 8 nucleotides line up with TRBD1. J lost 7 bases, V lost 8 bases, and 9 bases had no gene match. Germline values: CDR1 SQVTM, CDR2 ANQGSEA. The CDR3 totals 12 residues.

The rearrangement uses TRBV29-1 and TRBJ2-1, with 11 nucleotides matching TRBD2. V was clipped by 5 bases and J by 9 bases; unmatched bases: 6. The V gene's germline CDR1 is SQVTM and CDR2 ANQGSEA. The CDR3 has 13 residues. In DNA form, the CDR3 reads TGCAGCGTTCATACTAGCGGGAGTGGTGAGCAGTTCTTC. Translating gives CSVHTSGSGEQFF.

This clonotype was detected a few times. The V call is TRBV5-1, the J call TRBJ2-2; no definite D call. The CDR3 covers 13 residues. Germline CDR1 reads SGHRS; CDR2 reads YFSETQ. Trimming removed 4 bases at V and 1 base at J, with 5 bases between. The CDR3 loop is CASSRQNTGELFF. The CDR3 coding sequence is TGCGCCAGCAGCCGACAGAACACCGGGGAGCTGTTTTTT.

This clonotype turned up a few times. The V gene is TRBV11-2, the J gene TRBJ1-4; D might be TRBD1 (6 bases). The CDR3 has 13 residues. V lost 6 bases to trimming and J lost 6 bases, with 11 bases between them. Germline CDR1 is SGHAT and CDR2 is FQNNGV. The CDR3 DNA is TGTGCCAGCAGTTCAGGACAGTATGAAAAACTGTTTTTT. It translates to CASSSGQYEKLFF.

In its sample, this clonotype was seen a few times. This CDR3 is CASSLKGVLYNEQFF. CDR3 bases: TGTGCCAGCAGTTTAAAGGGGGTTCTCTACAATGAGCAGTTCTTC. The rearrangement joins TRBV27 to TRBJ2-1; D may be TRBD1 (6 bases). Trimming removed 2 bases at V and 3 bases at J, with 11 bases between. There are 15 residues in the CDR3. Germline assignment: CDR1 MNHEY and CDR2 SMNVEV (reference sequence).

The chain couples TRBV20-1 to TRBJ2-1; 9 nucleotides line up with TRBD2. Judging by the DNA end, TRBJ2-7 fits better; the J call may be wrong. Germline V gene data show CDR1 as DFQATT and CDR2 as SNEGSKA (reference sequence). CDR3 length: 16 amino acids. CDR3 DNA sequence: TGCAGTGCTCGACCCCCGACTAGCGGAGACTACAATGAGCAGTACTTC. Amino acids: CSARPPTSGDYNEQYF.

This chain links TRBV12-3 or TRBV12-4 with TRBJ2-3; 10 positions agree with TRBD2. The ends lost 5 bases at V and 5 bases at J; junction bases unmatched: 4. This CDR3 spans 14 amino acids. The CDR3 coding sequence is TGTGCCAGCAGTCCTTCTAGCGGGGGAGATACGCAGTATTTT. This encodes CASSPSSGGDTQYF.

This clonotype was observed a handful of times. This chain joins TRBV6-1 and TRBJ1-6; D is ambiguous. The CDR3 spans 15 residues. Trimming cost V 2 bases and J 5 bases, with 10 bases left between them. The germline V gene encodes CDR1 MNHNS and CDR2 SASEGT. The CDR3 loop is CASSEWGEHNSPLHF. The CDR3 DNA follows: TGTGCCAGCAGTGAATGGGGTGAACATAATTCACCCCTCCACTTT.

This clonotype turned up a few times. The DNA of the CDR3 is TGTGCCAGCAAAGATAGATCAGACCTAGCCAAAAACATTCAGTACTTC. It yields the protein CASKDRSDLAKNIQYF. This chain joins TRBV6-2 or TRBV6-3 and TRBJ2-4; D unclear. The CDR3 sequence is 16 residues long. Deletions cut 7 bases from V and 0 bases from J, with 16 bases between. Germline V CDR1 and CDR2: MNHEY, SVGEGT.